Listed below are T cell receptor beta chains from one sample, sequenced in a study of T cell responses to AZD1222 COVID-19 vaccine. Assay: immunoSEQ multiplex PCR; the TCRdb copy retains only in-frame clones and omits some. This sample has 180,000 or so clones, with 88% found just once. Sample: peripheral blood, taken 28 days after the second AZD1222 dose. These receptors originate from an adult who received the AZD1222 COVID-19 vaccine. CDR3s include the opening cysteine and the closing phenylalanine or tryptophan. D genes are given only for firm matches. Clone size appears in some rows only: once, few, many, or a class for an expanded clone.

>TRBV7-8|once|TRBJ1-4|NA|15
CASSAPGGAREKLFF
TGTGCCAGCAGCGCCCCGGGGGGGGCGCGAGAAAAACTGTTTTTT
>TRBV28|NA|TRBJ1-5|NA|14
CASSLNPGRQPQHF
TGTGCCAGCAGTTTGAACCCAGGGAGGCAGCCCCAGCATTTT
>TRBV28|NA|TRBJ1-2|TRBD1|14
CASTLGDRGIGYTF
TGTGCCAGCACCCTCGGGGACAGGGGAATAGGCTACACCTTC
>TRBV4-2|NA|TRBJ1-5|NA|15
CASSQDSGGTQPQHF
TGTGCCAGCAGCCAAGACAGTGGAGGGACTCAGCCCCAGCATTTT
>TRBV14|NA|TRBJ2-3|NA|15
CASSLRLPRTDTQYF
TGTGCCAGCAGCCTCCGGCTGCCCCGCACAGATACGCAGTATTTT
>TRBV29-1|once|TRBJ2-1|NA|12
CSVGAWAREQFF
TGCAGCGTCGGGGCGTGGGCACGGGAGCAGTTCTTC
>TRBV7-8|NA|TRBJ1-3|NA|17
CASSQFSRTSAGNTIYF
TGTGCCAGCAGCCAATTTTCCCGGACATCGGCTGGAAACACCATATATTTT
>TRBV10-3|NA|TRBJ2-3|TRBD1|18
CAISESLQGATITDTQYF
TGTGCCATCAGTGAGTCGCTACAGGGGGCAACTATCACAGATACGCAGTATTTT
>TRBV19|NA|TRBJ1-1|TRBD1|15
CASSPGQGPNTEAFF
TGTGCCAGTAGTCCCGGACAGGGGCCGAACACTGAAGCTTTCTTT
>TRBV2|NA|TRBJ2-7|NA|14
CASSAEISGYEQYF
TGTGCCAGCAGTGCGGAGATCTCGGGCTACGAGCAGTACTTC
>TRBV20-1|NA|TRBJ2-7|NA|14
CSASVGASSYEQYF
TGCAGTGCTAGTGTAGGGGCGAGCTCCTACGAGCAGTACTTC
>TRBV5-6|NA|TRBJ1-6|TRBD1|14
CASSSGTALSPLHF
TGTGCCAGCAGCTCCGGGACAGCCCTTTCACCCCTCCACTTT
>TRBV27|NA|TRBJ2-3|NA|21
CASSSRQGIGPTDANTDTQYF
TGTGCCAGCAGTTCGCGCCAGGGGATCGGGCCGACGGACGCAAACACAGATACGCAGTATTTT
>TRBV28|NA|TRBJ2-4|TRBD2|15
CASSSPHGGEYIQYF
TGTGCCAGCAGTTCGCCCCACGGGGGGGAGTACATTCAGTACTTC
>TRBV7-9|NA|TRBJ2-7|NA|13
CASSLVAGNEQYF
TGTGCCAGCAGCTTAGTGGCAGGGAACGAGCAGTACTTC
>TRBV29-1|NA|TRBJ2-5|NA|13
CSVAEAVQETQYF
TGCAGCGTGGCTGAAGCGGTGCAAGAGACCCAGTACTTC
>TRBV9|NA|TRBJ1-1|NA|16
CASTDAMGVGDTEAFF
TGTGCCAGCACCGACGCTATGGGGGTAGGGGACACTGAAGCTTTCTTT
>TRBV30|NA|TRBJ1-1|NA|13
CAWTSRAYTEAFF
TGTGCCTGGACGTCCAGGGCGTACACTGAAGCTTTCTTT
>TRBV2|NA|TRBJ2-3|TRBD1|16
CASRQGAEGGTDTQYF
TGTGCCAGCAGACAGGGGGCGGAGGGGGGCACAGATACGCAGTATTTT
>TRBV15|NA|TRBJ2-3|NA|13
CATSRDQGDTQYF
TGTGCCACCAGCAGAGATCAAGGAGATACGCAGTATTTT
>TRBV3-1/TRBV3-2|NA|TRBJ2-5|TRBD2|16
CASSPRTSGRSETQYF
TGTGCCAGCAGCCCCAGGACTAGCGGGAGATCTGAGACCCAGTACTTC
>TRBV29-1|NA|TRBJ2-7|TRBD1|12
CSGRDRGYEQYF
TGCAGCGGGCGGGACAGGGGTTACGAGCAGTACTTC
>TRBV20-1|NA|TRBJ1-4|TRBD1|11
CSARVQGAMFF
TGCAGTGCTAGAGTTCAGGGGGCGATGTTTTTT
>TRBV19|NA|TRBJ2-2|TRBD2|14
CASTTSANTGELFF
TGTGCCAGTACCACTAGCGCGAACACCGGGGAGCTGTTTTTT
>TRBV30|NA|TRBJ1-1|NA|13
CAWSVQGNTEAFF
TGTGCCTGGAGTGTACAGGGGAACACTGAAGCTTTCTTT
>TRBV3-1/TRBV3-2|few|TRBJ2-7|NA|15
CASSRVQGGGYEQYF
TGTGCCAGCAGCCGAGTTCAAGGCGGAGGCTACGAGCAGTACTTC
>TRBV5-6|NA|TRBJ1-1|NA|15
CASSLVTGLNTEAFF
TGTGCCAGCAGCTTGGTCACGGGGTTGAACACTGAAGCTTTCTTT
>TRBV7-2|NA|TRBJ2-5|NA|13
CASSPGPQETQYF
TGTGCCAGCAGCCCGGGGCCTCAAGAGACCCAGTACTTC
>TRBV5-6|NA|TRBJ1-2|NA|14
CASSFTTEDYGYTF
TGTGCCAGCAGCTTTACGACGGAAGACTATGGCTACACCTTC
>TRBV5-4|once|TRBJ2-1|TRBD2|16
CASSLGVLAGEVEQFF
TGTGCCAGCAGCTTGGGGGTATTAGCGGGAGAGGTTGAGCAGTTCTTC
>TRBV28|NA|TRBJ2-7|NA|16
CASSLRGDYPRNEQYF
TGTGCCAGCAGTTTAAGGGGTGACTACCCGAGGAACGAGCAGTACTTC
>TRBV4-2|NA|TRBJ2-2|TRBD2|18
CASSPRGREGQYSGELFF
TGTGCCAGCAGCCCGCGGGGGCGGGAGGGCCAATACTCCGGGGAGCTGTTTTTT
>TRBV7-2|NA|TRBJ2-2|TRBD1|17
CASSLAADRGNTGELFF
TGTGCCAGCAGCTTAGCCGCGGACAGGGGGAACACCGGGGAGCTGTTTTTT